The source of this T cell receptor (beta chain) is a study of cytomegalovirus exposure and HLA in healthy donors. Researchers ran the PCR with 60 Vbeta and 13 Jbeta primers. This table comes from immunoSEQ multiplex PCR, and its TCRdb copy is limited to in-frame clones, with some not included. The table for this sample gives 200,000 to 250,000 clones. J gave up 6 bases and V 8 bases, and 6 bases lay outside the gene matches. The CDR3 loop spans 12 amino acids. Germline loops: CDR1 MNHEY, CDR2 SMNVEV (reference sequence). The chain employs TRBV27 and TRBJ1-1, with 7 nucleotides matching TRBD1. Sequencing was done on a sample of PBMCs. This clonotype originated in a girl aged 2-9 years in good health and CMV-seropositive. DNA for the CDR3: TGTGCCAGCCAAAAAGGGACAGCTGAAGCTTTCTTT. Its protein product is CASQKGTAEAFF.